This T cell receptor beta chain was recovered during a study of shared clonotypes between healthy human individuals. At the level of the study: A couple of women and a few men aged 18 to 49 made up the donors. Study-wide results and caveats: Donors were few, which limited the genetic and exposure-history diversity represented. It was expected that sequencing depth would affect clonotype sharing among donors. Compared with memory subsets, naive subsets generally had larger estimated richness.

Here immunoSEQ multiplex PCR was the method, and the copy in TCRdb shows in-frame clones only, minus some. The table lists about 1.5 million clones, 95% to 99% of them singletons. Comment on this clone: Its antigen is currently unknown.

The germline gives CDR1 MNHEY, CDR2 SVGAGI. This CDR3 is built from 14 residues. V lost 0 bases and J 0 bases, leaving 5 bases between the germline ends. J is TRBJ2-5 and V is TRBV6-5; D is undetermined. The TCR was taken from a man aged 25 to 40 in good health. The sequencing input was naive CD4+ T cells sorted from blood. Subset of the sample: CD45RA+ positively selected. The CDR3 spells CASSYSLNQETQYF. The CDR3 region has the DNA TGTGCCAGCAGTTACTCCCTGAACCAAGAGACCCAGTACTTC.